These 19 T cell receptor beta chains originate from one sample sequenced in a study of cytomegalovirus exposure and HLA in healthy donors. Clones were sequenced by immunoSEQ multiplex PCR, and TCRdb holds only the in-frame ones, with some missing. The repertoire includes about 110,000 clones, around 85% of them detected once, and roughly 3% sits in the top ten. Sequencing was carried out using PBMCs. The source is a woman under 30 in good health and CMV-seronegative.

The chain has TRBV27 and TRBJ2-2; 9 nucleotides align to TRBD2. V shed 2 bases, J shed 3 bases, and the junction held 1 base outside the gene matches. CDR1 and CDR2 from the germline V gene are MNHEY and SMNVEV (reference sequence). The CDR3 covers 15 residues. CDR3: CASSLAGGHTGELFF. Here the CDR3 DNA reads TGTGCCAGCAGTTTAGCGGGGGGGCACACCGGGGAGCTGTTTTTT.

The V call is TRBV10-3, the J call TRBJ2-3; perhaps TRBD2 as D (6 bases). The CDR3 totals 16 residues. Between the trimmed V and J ends, which lost 3 bases and 0 bases, there was a span of 13 bases. Germline V gene sequence: CDR1 ENHRY, CDR2 SYGVKD. CDR3: CAISDGLYISTDTQYF. The CDR3 DNA follows: TGTGCCATCAGTGATGGACTATACATTAGCACAGATACGCAGTATTTT.

The chain employs TRBV25-1 and TRBJ2-7; TRBD1 might be the D (5 bases). CDR1 is MGHDK and CDR2 is SYGVNS in the germline V gene. There are 16 residues in the CDR3. V lost 1 base and J lost 0, with 13 bases in between. CDR3 bases: TGTGCCAGCAGTGAATCGGTACAGGAACCCTCCTACGAGCAGTACTTC. Translating gives CASSESVQEPSYEQYF.

J is TRBJ1-1 and V is TRBV9; tentative D call: TRBD1 (6 bases). Germline V gene data show CDR1 as SGDLS and CDR2 as YYNGEE. There are 14 residues in the CDR3. V shed 5 bases and J shed 1 base, with 12 bases lying between them. Here the CDR3 reads CASREGGANTEAFF. As DNA, the CDR3 is TGTGCCAGCAGAGAGGGGGGGGCGAACACTGAAGCTTTCTTT.

This chain links TRBV7-3 with TRBJ2-7; 8 bases line up with TRBD1. CDR3 size: 13 residues. Germline V gene sequence: CDR1 SGHTA, CDR2 FQGTGA. The J segment lost 6 bases and the V segment lost 5 bases, leaving 6 bases of the junction unmatched. The CDR3 coding sequence is TGTGCCAGCAGCCTCGGACAGGGCCTCGAGCAGTACTTC. This encodes CASSLGQGLEQYF.

J is TRBJ1-5 and V is TRBV12-5, with TRBD1 matching over 7 bases. The CDR3 consists of 15 residues. Germline V gene data show CDR1 as LGHNT and CDR2 as FRNRAP. The trim removed 3 bases at V and 0 bases at J, leaving 2 bases unmatched. The CDR3 is CASGLGTDSNQPQHF. As DNA, the CDR3 is TGTGCTAGTGGTTTAGGGACAGATAGCAATCAGCCCCAGCATTTT.

The gene calls are TRBV5-1 and TRBJ1-1, with 7 nucleotides matching TRBD1. Unmatched junction bases numbered 9, after V lost 4 bases and J lost 0 bases. This CDR3 has 16 amino acids. In germline, CDR1 is SGHRS, CDR2 YFSETQ. The CDR3 DNA reads TGCGCCAGCAGCCCCGGCAGGGGGAGTATGAACACTGAAGCTTTCTTT. Its protein is CASSPGRGSMNTEAFF. Based on the CDR3 plus reference TRBV5-1 and TRBJ1-1, the full variable domain is KAGVTQTPRYLIKTRGQQVTLSCSPISGHRSVSWYQQTPGQGLQFLFEYFSETQRNKGNFPGRFSGRQFSNSRSEMNVSTLELGDSALYLCASSPGRGSMNTEAFFGQGTRLTVV.

The sample holds a few counts of this clone. The genes are TRBV2 and TRBJ2-4, with 7 bases aligning to TRBD1. This CDR3 has 15 amino acids. With V trimmed by 6 bases and J by 7 bases, 12 bases remained unmatched. From germline, CDR1 is SNHLY and CDR2 FYNNEI. CDR3 nucleotide sequence: TGTGCCAGCAGACACAGACAGGGAGTCGAGAACATTCAGTACTTC. It specifies CASRHRQGVENIQYF.

The chain uses TRBV6-4 and TRBJ1-6; the D gene is possibly TRBD1 (5 bases). The CDR3 is 14 amino acids. Germline-derived CDR1 and CDR2 are MRHNA and SNTAGT. Between the trimmed V and J ends, which lost 6 bases and 5 bases, there was a span of 11 bases. CDR3 in amino acids: CASSKTVDNSPLHF. CDR3 nucleotide sequence: TGTGCCAGCAGCAAGACAGTGGATAATTCACCCCTCCACTTT.

The chain combines TRBV5-1 with TRBJ2-3; 7 bases align to TRBD2. The CDR3 is 16 residues long. After removal of 0 bases from V and 0 bases from J, the junction contained 4 bases not matched to a gene. Germline values: CDR1 SGHRS, CDR2 YFSETQ. Here the CDR3 reads CASSLGGGSSTDTQYF. The CDR3 DNA is TGCGCCAGCAGCTTGGGCGGCGGGAGTAGCACAGATACGCAGTATTTT.

This clone was recorded only once. The chain has TRBV6-5 and TRBJ2-7, with D perhaps TRBD2 (6 bases). In germline, CDR1 is MNHEY, CDR2 SVGAGI. V shed 6 bases and J shed 5 bases, with 14 bases lying between them. CDR3 length: 13 residues. In DNA form, the CDR3 reads TGTGCCAGCAGAGGAGGGCAGGGCCACGAGCAGTACTTC. This sequence encodes CASRGGQGHEQYF.

This sequence joins TRBV10-3 and TRBJ2-3; TRBD2 aligns across 7 bases. With V trimmed by 4 bases and J by 0 bases, 7 bases remained unmatched. Germline values: CDR1 ENHRY, CDR2 SYGVKD. The CDR3 runs 16 residues. The DNA for the CDR3 is TGTGCCATCAGTGTAAGCGGGGACTCGAGCACAGATACGCAGTATTTT. Residues: CAISVSGDSSTDTQYF.

V usage is TRBV30 and J usage is TRBJ2-4; unclear D gene. V was pared by 2 bases and J by 2 bases, with 7 bases between. Germline loops: CDR1 GTSNPN, CDR2 SVGIG (reference sequence). The CDR3 runs 13 residues. CDR3 region: CAWSRFTKNIQYF. The CDR3 coding sequence is TGTGCCTGGAGTCGGTTTACCAAAAACATTCAGTACTTC. Using reference TRBV30 and TRBJ2-4 for the parts outside the CDR3, the full variable domain is SQTIHQWPATLVQPVGSPLSLECTVEGTSNPNLYWYRQAAGRGLQLLFYSVGIGQISSEVPQNLSASRPQDRQFILSSKKLLLSDSGFYLCAWSRFTKNIQYFGAGTRLSVL.

This clone was counted only a few times. The V call is TRBV5-4, the J call TRBJ1-1; D possibly corresponds to TRBD1 (5 bases). Trimming stripped 5 bases from V and 1 base from J, with 21 bases between. Germline V gene lookup returns CDR1 SGHNT and CDR2 YYREEE (reference sequence). CDR3 size: 17 residues. CDR3 loop: CASRLDSLLSGNTEAFF. CDR3 sequence (DNA): TGTGCCAGCAGGCTCGACAGCCTGTTATCTGGGAACACTGAAGCTTTCTTT.

The genes are TRBV27 and TRBJ2-1, with 11 bases that match TRBD1. Germline assignment: CDR1 MNHEY and CDR2 SMNVEV (reference sequence). J gave up 7 bases and V 5 bases, and 10 bases lay outside the gene matches. This CDR3 contains 16 residues. For the CDR3, the DNA is TGTGCCAGCAGTCCAAGGACAGGGGGCCTTGTTAATGAGCAGTTCTTC. Its protein product is CASSPRTGGLVNEQFF.

This clone was seen a few times. CDR3 nucleotides: TGTGCCAGCAGTGAATGGCAGGGGGCGAGCTATGGCTACACCTTC. Protein sequence: CASSEWQGASYGYTF. The rearrangement links TRBV2 to TRBJ1-2, with TRBD1 matching 8 bases. This CDR3 region has 15 residues. With V trimmed by 2 bases and J by 4 bases, 6 bases remained unmatched. Germline loops: CDR1 SNHLY, CDR2 FYNNEI.

The V gene is TRBV27, the J gene TRBJ2-1, with D unclear. V lost 6 bases to trimming and J lost 8 bases, with 5 bases between them. This CDR3 has 10 amino acids. Germline V lookup: CDR1 MNHEY, CDR2 SMNVEV (reference sequence). The CDR3: CASSYDEQFF. CDR3 nucleotide sequence: TGTGCCAGCAGCTATGATGAGCAGTTCTTC.

This sequence joins TRBV5-6 and TRBJ1-4; unclear D gene. The V gene's germline CDR1 is SGHDT and CDR2 YYEEEE. The CDR3 sequence is 16 residues long. The V and J ends lost 4 bases and 4 bases respectively, with 17 bases between them. CDR3 sequence: CASSPPYRGGNEKLFF. CDR3 nucleotide sequence: TGTGCCAGCAGCCCCCCTTACCGCGGCGGTAATGAAAAACTGTTTTTT.

This clone was detected only once. This chain uses TRBV15 with TRBJ2-7; 10 bases agree with TRBD2. Germline assignment: CDR1 LNHNV and CDR2 YYDKDF (reference sequence). The CDR3 loop spans 18 amino acids. Trimming took 3 bases from V and 3 from J; bases not matched to a gene: 14. CDR3 amino acids: CATSRGGEGLAVLYEQYF. For the CDR3, the DNA is TGTGCCACCAGCAGGGGGGGGGAAGGACTAGCGGTACTCTACGAGCAGTACTTC. Drawing the rest from reference TRBV15 and TRBJ2-7, the complete variable domain is DAMVIQNPRYQVTQFGKPVTLSCSQTLNHNVMYWYQQKSSQAPKLLFHYYDKDFNNEADTPDNFQSRRPNTSFCFLDIRSPGLGDTAMYLCATSRGGEGLAVLYEQYFGPGTRLTVT.